This T cell receptor (beta chain) was recorded in a study of T cell responses to AZD1222 COVID-19 vaccine. Some clones are missing from TCRdb's copy, which holds only in-frame ones; the method was immunoSEQ multiplex PCR. The sample records around 80,000 clones, under 90% being singletons. The CDR3 length is 11 residues. V was clipped by 7 bases and J by 4 bases, with 7 bases between them. CDR1 is GTSNPN and CDR2 is SVGIG in the germline V gene (reference sequence). The source is an adult who received the AZD1222 COVID-19 vaccine. The J gene is TRBJ1-4, the V gene TRBV30, with D hard to call. Here the sequenced sample was peripheral blood, taken 28 days after the second AZD1222 dose. The CDR3 spells CASTLNEKLFF. CDR3 bases: TGTGCCTCAACCCTTAATGAAAAACTGTTTTTT.